This T cell receptor (beta chain) was obtained from a study of cytomegalovirus exposure and HLA in healthy donors (dated by TCRdb to 2015 to 2018). Turning to the overall study: According to a later analysis, one platform produced both the roughly 110 validation repertoires and the 720 or so repertoires of the first cohort. The study was designed to test whether signatures of past pathogen exposure could be identified by cataloging public T cell receptors. In addition to the first cohort of 650 to 750 subjects, a separate validation cohort of approximately 130 different subjects was used. To predict cytomegalovirus infection status, the study combined high-throughput TCR immunosequencing, statistical association of individual TCRs with disease status, and machine learning. Study-wide conclusions, independent of this receptor: Cytomegalovirus status was reported to be diagnosed by the classifier with high specificity and sensitivity in both the original and validation cohorts. A later analysis had no HLA typing for the validation cohort, so co-occurrence there was scored across all 110 or so repertoires. In vitro tests confirmed that a few of the cytomegalovirus-associated TCR beta chains recognize cytomegalovirus antigens. A later analysis found that TCRs clustered in the first cohort also tended to co-occur in the 95 to 150 validation repertoires, with 94% of cluster scores above 0. According to the authors, the approach could potentially be generalized to other disease states and immunological phenotypes. Most TCR sequences were seen in very few donors, while some public TCRs were found in many individuals. A total of 164 TCR beta chains were listed by the study as associated with cytomegalovirus.

The library was built by means of the immunoSEQ multiplex PCR assay. The authors' analysis ran thus. A statistical classification framework was developed to diagnose cytomegalovirus status using the catalog of TCR beta chain sequences. The source is immuneACCESS, and TCRdb retained only in-frame sequences with V and J called. Part of the clones is not carried over; for the studies checked, unresolved V genes explain less than half of this, and the remainder is unexplained. V and J calls and clone size are given by that table; D and trimming were obtained from the DNA. Counted in this sample were around 190,000 clones; approximately 78% of them appeared once. Around 1.2% of the sample rests with the top ten. Separate from the approximately 700-subject first cohort, the validation cohort of 120 subjects was the group to which the donors belonged. Regarding this clone: No antigen is known for it. Nothing much larger sits one base from this clone, and base qualities are not available.

The receptor was isolated from a woman younger than 45 in good health and CMV-seronegative. The sequenced sample consisted of PBMCs.

The DNA sequence is given as TGTGCCAGTCGCCGGACAAACTACGAGCAGTACTTC. It codes for CASRRTNYEQYF. In this chain, TRBV28 is recombined with TRBJ2-7, and perhaps TRBD1 as D gene, on 5 matching bases. The trim is 9 bases for V and 3 bases for J, with a gap of 12 bases between the germline ends. CDR1 and CDR2, looked up from the germline V gene, are MDHEN and SYDVKM. The cysteine opens and the phenylalanine closes a CDR3 of 12 amino acids. CDR3 DNA only is kept here, 36 bases in frame from base 1.